Shown below are 12 T cell receptor beta chains from a single sample sequenced in a study of PD-1 blockade in mismatch repair-deficient tumors (dated 2017 in TCRdb). Library preparation was by the immunoSEQ multiplex PCR assay. This is the immuneACCESS table as TCRdb keeps it, with only in-frame sequences that have V and J called. A part of the clones is gone; compared with another copy, unresolved V genes explain less than half, and the rest is unexplained. The sample table shows over 100,000 clones, and 70% to 80% are seen once. The top ten clones comprise about 4.7% of the sample. The specimen comprised peripheral blood, sampled roughly 60 weeks after starting pembrolizumab. The origin of the receptors is an adult with mismatch repair-deficient cancer.

V is TRBV4-1 and J is TRBJ2-1; possibly TRBD1 for D (6 bases). Looked up from germline, CDR1 is MGHRA and CDR2 is YSYEKL. Trimming pared 4 bases from V and 0 bases from J, leaving 13 bases between. The CDR3 runs 16 residues. CDR3 sequence: CASSRPGQRSYNEQFF. CDR3 DNA sequence: TGCGCCAGCAGCCGACCGGGACAACGCTCCTACAATGAGCAGTTCTTC.

The CDR3 protein is CASSPNREDFGYTF. CDR3 nucleotide sequence: TGTGCCAGTAGTCCTAACAGGGAAGATTTTGGCTACACCTTC. The chain recombines TRBV19 with TRBJ1-2, with a possible D match to TRBD1 (6 bases). There are 14 residues in the CDR3. V shed 5 bases and J shed 7 bases, with 17 bases lying between them. Germline CDR1 is LNHDA and CDR2 is SQIVND (reference sequence). Full variable domain (rest looked up from reference TRBV19 and TRBJ1-2): DGGITQSPKYLFRKEGQNVTLSCEQNLNHDAMYWYRQDPGQGLRLIYYSQIVNDFQKGDIAEGYSVSREKKESFPLTVTSAQKNPTAFYLCASSPNREDFGYTFGSGTRLTVV.

The rearrangement uses TRBV10-3 and TRBJ2-2, with 8 bases fitting TRBD1. Per germline, CDR1 ENHRY and CDR2 SYGVKD. This CDR3 has 14 residues. Trimming removed 5 bases from V and 4 bases from J; junction bases left unmatched: 3. CDR3 bases: TGTGCCATCAGTCCGACAGGGGTCACCGGGGAGCTGTTTTTT. Translated: CAISPTGVTGELFF.

The genes are TRBV2 and TRBJ2-7, with 9 bases lining up with TRBD1. This CDR3 has 14 amino acids. The J segment lost 4 bases and the V segment lost 7 bases, leaving 8 bases of the junction unmatched. Germline V CDR1 and CDR2: SNHLY, FYNNEI. CDR3 DNA sequence: TGTGCCAGCACTAGGGACAGGGAAGAATACGAGCAGTACTTC. As protein: CASTRDREEYEQYF.

In the case of this clone: Other DNA sequences from this sample encode an identical CDR3 as well. V and J are TRBV6-1 and TRBJ1-5; 10 bases are shared with TRBD1. This CDR3 is built from 13 residues. The germline V gene has CDR1 MNHNS and CDR2 SASEGT. After removal of 6 bases from V and 7 bases from J, the junction contained 3 bases not matched to a gene. The DNA for the CDR3 is TGTGCCAGCAGCGGACAGGGGGGGCAGCCCCAGCATTTT. This translates into CASSGQGGQPQHF.

This clone was picked up one time. V usage is TRBV6-1 and J usage is TRBJ1-2; D is possibly TRBD1 (6 bases). The V gene's germline CDR1 is MNHNS and CDR2 SASEGT. This CDR3 has 13 amino acids. V lost 6 bases and J 1 base, leaving 9 bases between the germline ends. For the CDR3, the DNA is TGTGCCAGCAGACAAGGGGGTAACTATGGCTACACCTTC. Amino acid sequence: CASRQGGNYGYTF.

This chain joins TRBV20-1 and TRBJ1-1; D remains ambiguous. The germline V and J ends were trimmed by 3 bases and 7 bases, with 9 bases remaining between them. This CDR3 is 11 amino acids long. Germline V gives CDR1 DFQATT, CDR2 SNEGSKA (reference sequence). CDR3 in amino acids: CSARGWVEAFF. The CDR3 coding sequence is TGCAGTGCTAGGGGATGGGTTGAAGCTTTCTTT.

A note on this clone: Germline is not matched at one junction end, which may reflect a read error. The V gene is TRBV7-3, the J gene TRBJ1-1, with D perhaps matching TRBD1 (6 bases). CDR1 is SGHTA, CDR2 FQGTGA, per germline. This CDR3 is 15 amino acids long. As DNA, the CDR3 is TGTGCCAGCAACTTAATACAGGGCATGAACACTGAAGCTTTCTTT. Its translation: CASNLIQGMNTEAFF.

This clone was seen a handful of times. This sequence joins TRBV14 and TRBJ2-5; tentative D call: TRBD2 (6 bases). The V and J ends lost 0 bases and 7 bases respectively, with 9 bases between them. CDR1 and CDR2 (germline): SGHDN, FVKESK. There are 13 residues in the CDR3. This CDR3 reads CASSQDHGGTQYF. The CDR3 DNA reads TGTGCCAGCAGCCAAGATCACGGGGGGACCCAGTACTTC.

The CDR3 nucleotides read TGTGCCAGCAGCTTAGAACCCTACACAGATACGCAGTATTTT. Its protein is CASSLEPYTDTQYF. The chain employs TRBV7-2 and TRBJ2-3; D unresolved. Trimming pared 1 base from V and 2 bases from J, leaving 7 bases between. This CDR3 region has 14 residues. CDR1 is SGHTA, CDR2 FQGNSA, per germline.

The sample holds one count of this clone. The chain links TRBV2 to TRBJ1-2, with TRBD1 as a possible D gene (5 bases). V lost 5 bases to trimming and J lost 2 bases, with 9 bases between them. The V gene's germline CDR1 is SNHLY and CDR2 FYNNEI. CDR3 length: 13 amino acids. The CDR3 coding sequence is TGTGCCAGCAGTAACCCAGGGAACTATGGCTACACCTTC. It yields the protein CASSNPGNYGYTF.

This CDR3 reads CASSSGIKGETQYF. The CDR3 nucleotides read TGTGCCAGCAGCTCAGGGATTAAGGGAGAGACCCAGTACTTC. V and J are TRBV9 and TRBJ2-5, with D possibly matching TRBD1 (5 bases). Germline assignment: CDR1 SGDLS and CDR2 YYNGEE. The ends were cut back, 4 bases at V and 4 bases at J, with 14 bases in the middle. The CDR3 runs 14 residues.